These 5 T cell receptor beta chains originate from one sample sequenced in a study of blood T cell repertoires in COVID-19. Repertoires were generated with immunoSEQ multiplex PCR, while TCRdb's copy carries only in-frame clones and drops some. The repertoire consists of more than 250,000 clones, with roughly 85% occurring once and the leading ten covering 4.6%. The sequenced sample consisted of peripheral blood. The receptor set was obtained from a man in his 60s who had recovered from COVID-19.

The genes are TRBV10-3 and TRBJ2-7; D gene uncertain. The CDR3 extends over 15 amino acids. V was cut by 3 bases and J by 5 bases, with 17 bases left in between. Germline V lookup: CDR1 ENHRY, CDR2 SYGVKD. The CDR3 sequence is CAISDTVIQANEQYF. In DNA form, the CDR3 reads TGTGCCATCAGTGATACGGTCATTCAGGCCAACGAGCAGTACTTC.

This clone was seen once. The CDR3 loop reads CASSLTSAGGVEQYF. The CDR3 nucleotides are TGTGCCAGCAGTCTCACGTCAGCGGGAGGGGTCGAGCAGTACTTC. The rearrangement uses TRBV3-1 (or the pseudogene TRBV3-2) and TRBJ2-7; 10 bases are a match to TRBD2. The CDR3 has 15 residues. After removal of 6 bases from V and 6 bases from J, the junction contained 11 bases not matched to a gene. Germline CDR1 is LGHDT and CDR2 is YNNKEL (reference sequence).

The V gene is TRBV19, the J gene TRBJ1-4; 9 positions agree with TRBD1. The CDR3 sequence is 13 residues long. Losses at the gene ends were 10 bases for V and 8 bases for J; bases not matched to a gene: 8. Germline CDR1 reads LNHDA; CDR2 reads SQIVND (reference sequence). This CDR3 is CATRGTGIEKLFF. The CDR3 DNA reads as TGTGCCACCAGGGGGACAGGGATAGAAAAACTGTTTTTT.

The chain carries TRBV19 and TRBJ2-2, with D possibly being TRBD2 (6 bases). The germline CDR1 and CDR2 sequences are LNHDA and SQIVND (reference sequence). CDR3 length: 15 amino acids. V was pared by 4 bases and J by 5 bases, with 14 bases between. CDR3 protein: CASSTRLVSTGELFF. In DNA form, the CDR3 reads TGTGCCAGTAGTACCAGACTAGTTAGTACCGGGGAGCTGTTTTTT.

This clone has a handful of counts. This rearrangement joins TRBV3-1 (or the pseudogene TRBV3-2) to TRBJ1-5; unclear D gene. Germline V gene data show CDR1 as LGHDT and CDR2 as YNNKEL (reference sequence). Trimming stripped 2 bases from V and 3 bases from J, with 8 bases between. CDR3 length: 14 amino acids. The CDR3 loop reads CASSQSGNNQPQHF. As DNA, the CDR3 is TGTGCCAGCAGCCAATCGGGGAACAATCAGCCCCAGCATTTT.